Listed below are T cell receptor beta chains from one sample, sequenced in a study of breast tumors, draining lymph nodes, adjacent tissues. Via MiXCR, TCRdb re-called the multiplex PCR reads, giving one row per CDR3 protein. This sample has over 130,000 distinct CDR3 sequences, with 32% found just once. What was sequenced was axillary lymph node tissue. These receptors all come from a female donor with breast cancer. Some clones in this sample may be carry-over from other donors' samples. Each CDR3 is given with its conserved first and last residue. Fields, in order: clone size, V gene, J gene, CDR3 protein. Clone size is stated in some rows and not others, as once, few, many or a class when expanded.

abundance: many
v_gene: TRBV12-3/TRBV12-4
j_gene: TRBJ1-2
CDR3aa: CASSSTGVYGYTF

abundance: many
v_gene: TRBV5-1
j_gene: TRBJ1-6
CDR3aa: CASSDRQGNNSPLHF

abundance: .
v_gene: TRBV5-5
j_gene: TRBJ1-2
CDR3aa: CASSSHKGPNYGYTF

abundance: many
v_gene: TRBV7-2
j_gene: TRBJ1-2
CDR3aa: CASSYSQGSYGYTF

abundance: many
v_gene: TRBV2
j_gene: TRBJ2-3
CDR3aa: CASSEAGLAGGNTQYF

abundance: .
v_gene: TRBV2
j_gene: TRBJ1-1
CDR3aa: CASSRQLNTEAFF

abundance: .
v_gene: TRBV6-6
j_gene: TRBJ1-4
CDR3aa: CASSDQSRVSGPYEKLFF

abundance: many
v_gene: TRBV19
j_gene: TRBJ1-4
CDR3aa: CASSIDSWVPATNEKLFF

abundance: .
v_gene: TRBV10-3
j_gene: TRBJ1-4
CDR3aa: CAISDYGQGLSQKLFF

abundance: many
v_gene: TRBV6-6
j_gene: TRBJ2-1
CDR3aa: CASRDYGLAGGGDEQFF

abundance: many
v_gene: TRBV4-1
j_gene: TRBJ2-2
CDR3aa: CASSQETGFRELFF

abundance: many
v_gene: TRBV10-2
j_gene: TRBJ2-7
CDR3aa: CASSDLGLGSEQYF

abundance: many
v_gene: TRBV7-2
j_gene: TRBJ2-3
CDR3aa: CASSSTGLNTDTQYF

abundance: many
v_gene: TRBV5-6
j_gene: TRBJ1-4
CDR3aa: CASSLGTGIEKLFF

abundance: many
v_gene: TRBV6-5
j_gene: TRBJ2-1
CDR3aa: CASSWGLAGRNEQFF

abundance: many
v_gene: TRBV7-3
j_gene: TRBJ1-3
CDR3aa: CASSLTGRGEDLSGNTIYF

abundance: few
v_gene: TRBV20-1
j_gene: TRBJ1-1
CDR3aa: CSARDPFGAGSVEAFF